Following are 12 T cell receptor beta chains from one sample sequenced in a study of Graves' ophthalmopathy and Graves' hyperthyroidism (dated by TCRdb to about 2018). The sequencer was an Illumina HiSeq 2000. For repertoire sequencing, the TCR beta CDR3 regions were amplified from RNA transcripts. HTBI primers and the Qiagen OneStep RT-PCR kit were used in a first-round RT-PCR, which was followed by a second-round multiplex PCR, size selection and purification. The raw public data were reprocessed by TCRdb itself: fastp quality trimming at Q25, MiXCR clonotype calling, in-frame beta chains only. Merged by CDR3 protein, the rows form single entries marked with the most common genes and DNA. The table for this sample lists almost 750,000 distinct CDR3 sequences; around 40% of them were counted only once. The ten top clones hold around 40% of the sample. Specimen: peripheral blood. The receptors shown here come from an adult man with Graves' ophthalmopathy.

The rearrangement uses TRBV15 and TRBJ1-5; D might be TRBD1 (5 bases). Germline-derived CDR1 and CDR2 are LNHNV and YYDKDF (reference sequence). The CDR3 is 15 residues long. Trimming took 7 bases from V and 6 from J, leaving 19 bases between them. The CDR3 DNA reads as TGTGCCACCACTTCGGGCAGAAAAAGGGGTCAGCCCCAGCATTTT. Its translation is CATTSGRKRGQPQHF. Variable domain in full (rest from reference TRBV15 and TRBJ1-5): DAMVIQNPRYQVTQFGKPVTLSCSQTLNHNVMYWYQQKSSQAPKLLFHYYDKDFNNEADTPDNFQSRRPNTSFCFLDIRSPGLGDTAMYLCATTSGRKRGQPQHFGDGTRLSIL.

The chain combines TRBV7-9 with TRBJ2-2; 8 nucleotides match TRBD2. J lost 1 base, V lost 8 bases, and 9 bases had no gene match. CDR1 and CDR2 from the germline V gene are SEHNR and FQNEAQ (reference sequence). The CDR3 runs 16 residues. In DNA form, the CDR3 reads TGTGCCAGCTCCGATCCAGCGGGAGAGAACACCGGGGAGCTGTTTTTT. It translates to CASSDPAGENTGELFF. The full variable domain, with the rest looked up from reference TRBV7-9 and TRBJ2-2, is DTGVSQNPRHKITKRGQNVTFRCDPISEHNRLYWYRQTLGQGPEFLTYFQNEAQLEKSRLLSDRFSAERPKGSFSTLEIQRTEQGDSAMYLCASSDPAGENTGELFFGEGSRLTVL.

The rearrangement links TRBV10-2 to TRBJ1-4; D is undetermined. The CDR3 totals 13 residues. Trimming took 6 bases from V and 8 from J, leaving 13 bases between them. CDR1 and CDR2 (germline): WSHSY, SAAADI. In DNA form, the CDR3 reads TGCGCCAGCAGCGATAGGACGGCAGAAAAACTGTTTTTT. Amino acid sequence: CASSDRTAEKLFF.

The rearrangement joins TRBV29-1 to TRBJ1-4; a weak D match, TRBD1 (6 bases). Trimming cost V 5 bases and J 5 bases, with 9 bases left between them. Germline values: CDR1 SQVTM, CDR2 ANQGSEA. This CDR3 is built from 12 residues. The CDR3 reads CSVRQGNEKLFF. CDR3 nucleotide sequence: TGCAGCGTTAGGCAGGGGAATGAAAAACTGTTTTTT.

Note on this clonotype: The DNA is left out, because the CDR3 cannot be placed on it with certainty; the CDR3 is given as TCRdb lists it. The CDR3 is CASSQDFGTGALEQHF. The gene calls are TRBV9 and TRBJ2-7; TRBD1, the D gene given by the table, was not confirmed from the DNA. The CDR3 spans 16 residues, counting both ends. Germline CDR1 SGDLS, CDR2 YYNGEE.

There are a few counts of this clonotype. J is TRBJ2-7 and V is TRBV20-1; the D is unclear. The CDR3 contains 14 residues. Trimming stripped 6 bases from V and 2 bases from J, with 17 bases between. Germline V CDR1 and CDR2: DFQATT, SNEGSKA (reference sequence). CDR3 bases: TGCAGTGCCGACGTCCCGGACGGAACCTACGAGCAGTACTTC. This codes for CSADVPDGTYEQYF.

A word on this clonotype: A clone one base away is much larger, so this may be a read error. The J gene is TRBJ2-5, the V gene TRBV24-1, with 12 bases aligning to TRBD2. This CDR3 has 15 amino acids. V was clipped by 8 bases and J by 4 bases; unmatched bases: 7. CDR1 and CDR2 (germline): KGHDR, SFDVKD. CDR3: CATNSSGLAGETQYF. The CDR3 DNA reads TGTGCCACCAATAGTTCGGGACTAGCGGGAGAGACCCAGTACTTC.

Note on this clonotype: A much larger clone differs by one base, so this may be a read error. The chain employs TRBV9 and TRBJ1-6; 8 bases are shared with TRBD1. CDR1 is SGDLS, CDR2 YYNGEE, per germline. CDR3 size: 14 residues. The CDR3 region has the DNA TGTGCCAGCAGCAAGACAGGGGATAATTCACCCCCCCACTTT. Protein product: CASSKTGDNSPPHF.

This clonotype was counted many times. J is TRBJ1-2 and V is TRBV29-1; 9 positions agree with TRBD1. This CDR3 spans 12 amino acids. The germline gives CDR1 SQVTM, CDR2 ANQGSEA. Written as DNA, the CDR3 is TGCACCACCACAAGGACAGGGGATGGCTACACCTTC. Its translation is CTTTRTGDGYTF.

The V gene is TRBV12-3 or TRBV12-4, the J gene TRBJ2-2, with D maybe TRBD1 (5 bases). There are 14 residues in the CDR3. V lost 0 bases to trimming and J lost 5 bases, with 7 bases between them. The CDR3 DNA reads TGTGCCAGCAGTTTAGCAAGACAGACCGGGGAGCTGTTTTTT. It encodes CASSLARQTGELFF.

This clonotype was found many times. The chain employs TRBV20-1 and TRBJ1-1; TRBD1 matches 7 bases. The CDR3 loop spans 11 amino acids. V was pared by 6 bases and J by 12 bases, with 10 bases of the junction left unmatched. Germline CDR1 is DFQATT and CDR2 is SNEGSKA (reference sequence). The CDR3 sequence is CSALKQGRSFF. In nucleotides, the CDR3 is TGCAGTGCCCTCAAACAGGGGAGGTCTTTCTTT.

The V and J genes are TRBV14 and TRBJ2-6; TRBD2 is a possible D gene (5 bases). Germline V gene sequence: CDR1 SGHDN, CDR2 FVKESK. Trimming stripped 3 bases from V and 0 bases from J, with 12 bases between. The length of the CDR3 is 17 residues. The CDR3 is CASSHQVGGSGANVLTF. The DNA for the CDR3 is TGTGCCAGCAGCCATCAAGTTGGAGGCTCTGGGGCCAACGTCCTGACTTTC.